The clone carrying this T cell receptor beta chain was seen only a few times. The antigen remains unidentified. The diagnostic basis comprised clinical symptoms, serum thyroxine and TRAb, thyroid ultrasound and orbital computed tomography. Per the germline V gene, CDR1 is LNHDA and CDR2 is SQIVND (reference sequence). J lost 6 bases, V lost 6 bases, and 8 bases had no gene match. CDR3 length: 14 amino acids. The data were taken from a study of T cells in Graves' hyperthyroidism and ophthalmopathy. Study-level background: Peripheral blood was taken when the disease was first diagnosed, before any treatment began. Findings and caveats of the study: Ophthalmopathy was separated from stable hyperthyroidism by a 13 V-J model. Ophthalmopathy was model-predicted a median approximately 6.4 months pre-onset.

TCR beta CDR3 regions were amplified from RNA transcripts. The TCR CDR3 was amplified in a first-round RT-PCR using the HTBI primer set. TCRdb reprocessed the multiplex PCR reads via MiXCR and lists one record per CDR3 protein. The data show fewer than 450,000 distinct CDR3 sequences, 13% to 15% seen once. The gene calls are TRBV19 and TRBJ2-7; 10 bases match TRBD2. The specimen sequenced was blood. The TCR comes from an older woman with Graves' ophthalmopathy. CDR3: CASSPFGLAAEQYF. The CDR3 nucleotides are TGTGCCAGTAGCCCATTTGGACTAGCGGCCGAGCAGTACTTC.